These 3 T cell receptor beta chains were all obtained from the same sample, sequenced in a study of blood T cell repertoires in COVID-19. The data were produced by immunoSEQ multiplex PCR, yet TCRdb's version contains in-frame clones alone and is incomplete. The data contain under 300,000 clones, around nine tenths of them singletons. Sequencing was performed on PBMCs or T cells enriched from blood (not recorded which). The receptor set was obtained from a woman aged 18-29 years who had recovered from COVID-19.

The J gene is TRBJ1-4, the V gene TRBV4-2; the D gene is possibly TRBD1 (5 bases). V gave up 3 bases and J gave up 8 bases, with 16 bases separating them. CDR3 size: 15 residues. Per germline, CDR1 LGHNA and CDR2 YNFKEQ. This chain's CDR3 is CASSQSTGPGEKLFF. CDR3 in DNA: TGTGCCAGCAGCCAGTCCACAGGCCCCGGGGAAAAACTGTTTTTT.

The J gene is TRBJ2-2, the V gene TRBV7-3, with 7 bases matching TRBD1. The V gene end was trimmed by 5 bases and the J gene end by 6 bases; junction bases not matched to a gene: 3. Germline CDR1 reads SGHTA; CDR2 reads FQGTGA. The CDR3 is 13 amino acids. The CDR3 here is CASSPTGPGELFF. CDR3 nucleotide sequence: TGTGCCAGCAGCCCGACAGGGCCCGGGGAGCTGTTTTTT.

The chain is built from TRBV5-1 and TRBJ1-5, with a weak D call TRBD1 (6 bases). Germline-derived CDR1 and CDR2 are SGHRS and YFSETQ. V shed 4 bases and J shed 4 bases, with 9 bases lying between them. The CDR3 sequence is 13 residues long. The CDR3 coding sequence is TGCGCCAGCAGCGCGGACAGAAATCAGCCCCAGCATTTT. Translation: CASSADRNQPQHF.